This is a list of T cell receptor beta chains from one sample in a study of T cell changes during pregnancy in multiple sclerosis. Sequencing used immunoSEQ multiplex PCR; TCRdb keeps in-frame clones, though not all of them. The sample has some 30,000 clones, 80% to 90% seen once. This material consisted of CD8+ T cells from peripheral blood mononuclear cells, taken before pregnancy. These receptor sequences come from a female donor with multiple sclerosis, enrolled in a pregnancy study. Each CDR3 is given with its conserved first and last residue. The D gene is left open where the match is weak. Clone size appears in some rows only: once, few, many, or a class for an expanded clone.

abundance	j_gene	v_gene	d_gene	CDR3aa	CDR3nt
.	TRBJ1-1	TRBV5-6	TRBD1	CASSLIRGQNTEAFF	TGTGCCAGCAGCTTGATAAGGGGGCAAAACACTGAAGCTTTCTTT
once	TRBJ1-1	TRBV29-1	.	CSVPVGAEAFF	TGCAGCGTACCGGTAGGAGCTGAAGCTTTCTTT
.	TRBJ1-1	TRBV16	TRBD1	CASSRDRGTEAFF	TGTGCCAGCAGCCGAGACAGGGGCACTGAAGCTTTCTTT
.	TRBJ1-4	TRBV6-5	.	CASSQTGPLEKLFF	TGTGCCAGCAGTCAGACAGGTCCATTGGAAAAACTGTTTTTT
.	TRBJ1-3	TRBV28	.	CASSADSSGNTIYF	TGTGCCAGCAGTGCTGACTCCTCTGGAAACACCATATATTTT
.	TRBJ2-3	TRBV7-9	TRBD1	CASSLQPGQGRTDTQYF	TGTGCCAGCAGCCTTCAACCGGGACAGGGTCGCACAGATACGCAGTATTTT
.	TRBJ2-7	TRBV4-2	.	CASSQGLGGIYEQYF	TGTGCCAGCAGCCAAGGTCTTGGCGGAATCTACGAGCAGTACTTC
.	TRBJ1-2	TRBV6-1	TRBD1	CASNPRTGINYGYTF	TGTGCCAGCAACCCACGGACAGGGATTAACTATGGCTACACCTTC
.	TRBJ2-3	TRBV2	TRBD2	CASRGTSGSWEDTQYF	TGTGCCAGCAGAGGGACTAGCGGGAGTTGGGAGGATACGCAGTATTTT
once	TRBJ2-7	TRBV6-1	.	CASLGEPEQYF	TGTGCCAGCTTGGGCGAACCCGAGCAGTACTTC
.	TRBJ2-5	TRBV9	.	CASSVGTGQETQYF	TGTGCCAGCAGCGTAGGAACGGGTCAAGAGACCCAGTACTTC
.	TRBJ2-5	TRBV7-8	TRBD2	CASSLKGGGARETQYF	TGTGCCAGCAGCTTAAAAGGCGGGGGGGCCCGAGAGACCCAGTACTTC
.	TRBJ1-2	TRBV5-5	.	CASSLEGTRPDYTF	TGTGCCAGCAGCTTGGAGGGGACAAGGCCTGACTACACCTTC
once	TRBJ2-6	TRBV5-4	TRBD1	CASSIGTATGANVLTF	TGTGCCAGCAGCATAGGGACAGCCACTGGGGCCAACGTCCTGACTTTC
.	TRBJ2-2	TRBV7-9	.	CASSLRTSPNTGELFF	TGTGCCAGCAGCTTACGGACATCCCCGAACACCGGGGAGCTGTTTTTT
.	TRBJ2-3	TRBV4-3	.	CASSPWARRQNSTDTQYF	TGCGCCAGCAGCCCCTGGGCCCGACGGCAGAATAGCACAGATACGCAGTATTTT
.	TRBJ2-1	TRBV6-4	TRBD2	CASSDSLSGGGEQFF	TGTGCCAGCAGTGACTCATTGTCGGGAGGAGGTGAGCAGTTCTTC
few	TRBJ1-1	TRBV27	.	CASSLGRGTEAFF	TGTGCCAGCAGTCTTGGACGGGGCACTGAAGCTTTCTTT
once	TRBJ1-2	TRBV4-3	TRBD1	CASSQTGTHYGYTF	TGCGCCAGCAGCCAGACAGGGACCCACTATGGCTACACCTTC
.	TRBJ1-4	TRBV6-1	TRBD1	CASSEVSGTGNEKLFF	TGTGCCAGCAGTGAAGTATCCGGGACAGGAAATGAAAAACTGTTTTTT
once	TRBJ1-1	TRBV13	TRBD1	CASSADRGQVNTEAFF	TGTGCCAGCAGCGCTGACAGGGGGCAGGTGAACACTGAAGCTTTCTTT
.	TRBJ2-7	TRBV6-5	TRBD1	CASSPQGQNYEQYF	TGTGCCAGCAGTCCCCAGGGACAGAACTACGAGCAGTACTTC
.	TRBJ2-3	TRBV6-1	.	CASSPPSESTDTQYF	TGTGCCAGCAGTCCGCCCAGCGAGAGCACAGATACGCAGTATTTT
.	TRBJ2-3	TRBV7-9	.	CASSHRDNLATQYF	TGTGCCAGCAGCCACCGGGACAACCTCGCTACGCAGTATTTT
.	TRBJ2-7	TRBV28	TRBD2	CASSLSPSGGNEQYF	TGTGCCAGCAGTTTATCCCCTAGCGGGGGAAACGAGCAGTACTTC
.	TRBJ1-1	TRBV6-5	.	CASSYSAGPVTEAFF	TGTGCCAGCAGTTACTCTGCAGGCCCCGTAACTGAAGCTTTCTTT
.	TRBJ2-1	TRBV11-2	TRBD1	CASSLGQGAYNEQFF	TGTGCCAGCAGCTTAGGACAGGGGGCTTACAATGAGCAGTTCTTC
.	TRBJ2-7	TRBV5-1	TRBD1	CASSLTGTVPYEQYF	TGCGCCAGCAGCCTCACCGGGACAGTCCCCTACGAGCAGTACTTC
.	TRBJ1-4	TRBV29-1	TRBD1	CSVGGQGEKLFF	TGCAGCGTTGGTGGACAGGGTGAAAAACTGTTTTTT
once	TRBJ1-5	TRBV7-3	.	CASSLIRSRVNQPQHF	TGTGCCAGCAGCTTAATTAGGTCCAGGGTAAATCAGCCCCAGCATTTT
few	TRBJ2-7	TRBV7-9	.	CASSLQAYEQYF	TGTGCCAGCAGCTTACAGGCTTACGAGCAGTACTTC
.	TRBJ2-3	TRBV19	TRBD2	CASSGLAGGWGVTDTQYF	TGTGCCAGTAGCGGACTAGCGGGAGGGTGGGGAGTGACAGATACGCAGTATTTT
.	TRBJ1-1	TRBV7-6	.	CASSLDSPTALNTEAFF	TGTGCCAGCAGCTTAGATTCCCCGACAGCCTTAAACACTGAAGCTTTCTTT
.	TRBJ2-2	TRBV4-3	TRBD2	CASSSERGEYTGELFF	TGCGCCAGCAGCTCGGAGCGGGGGGAGTATACCGGGGAGCTGTTTTTT
.	TRBJ2-3	TRBV27	TRBD2	CASSLLGLAGALSTDTQYF	TGTGCCAGCAGTTTATTAGGGCTAGCGGGGGCCCTAAGCACAGATACGCAGTATTTT
.	TRBJ1-2	TRBV9	.	CASSVEENSYGYTF	TGTGCCAGCAGCGTAGAAGAGAACAGCTATGGCTACACCTTC
.	TRBJ2-7	TRBV20-1	.	CSANNGNEQYF	TGCAGTGCCAATAATGGCAACGAGCAGTACTTC
once	TRBJ1-2	TRBV5-1	.	CASSLRSINYGYTF	TGCGCCAGCAGCTTGCGGAGCATCAACTATGGCTACACCTTC
.	TRBJ2-3	TRBV7-3	TRBD2	CASSALAASTDTQYF	TGTGCCAGCAGCGCCCTAGCGGCAAGCACAGATACGCAGTATTTT
.	TRBJ2-1	TRBV6-4	.	CASSDPGKDFGEQFF	TGTGCCAGCAGTGACCCAGGCAAGGATTTCGGCGAGCAGTTCTTC
.	TRBJ2-2	TRBV7-9	TRBD1	CASTRTGATPDGELFF	TGTGCCAGCACTCGGACAGGGGCCACGCCGGACGGGGAGCTGTTTTTT
.	TRBJ2-5	TRBV27	TRBD2	CASSLMAGGTQYF	TGTGCCAGCAGTTTAATGGCGGGGGGGACCCAGTACTTC
.	TRBJ1-4	TRBV2	TRBD1	CASGEGQGHEKLFF	TGTGCCAGCGGCGAGGGACAGGGTCACGAAAAACTGTTTTTT
.	TRBJ2-7	TRBV23-1	.	CASGRSYEQYF	TGCGCCAGCGGGCGCAGCTACGAGCAGTACTTC
.	TRBJ2-7	TRBV7-8	.	CASSPRGTDHYEQYF	TGTGCCAGCAGCCCCCGGGGGACAGACCACTACGAGCAGTACTTC
.	TRBJ2-1	TRBV7-8	TRBD2	CASSLVTAGGNEQFF	TGTGCCAGCAGCTTAGTTACAGCGGGAGGGAATGAGCAGTTCTTC
.	TRBJ2-1	TRBV13	TRBD1	CASSGGTGTYNEQFF	TGTGCCAGCAGCGGTGGGACAGGCACCTACAATGAGCAGTTCTTC
.	TRBJ1-2	TRBV11-3	TRBD1	CASSLAGQGNGYTF	TGTGCCAGCAGCCTCGCGGGACAGGGTAATGGCTACACCTTC
.	TRBJ2-5	TRBV7-3	.	CASSHQGRPETQYF	TGTGCCAGCAGCCACCAGGGGCGTCCGGAGACCCAGTACTTC
.	TRBJ2-7	TRBV5-1	.	CASSSEGYEQYF	TGCGCCAGCAGCTCAGAGGGCTACGAGCAGTACTTC
.	TRBJ2-7	TRBV7-9	.	CASSPSYEQYF	TGTGCCAGCAGTCCTAGCTACGAGCAGTACTTC
.	TRBJ2-2	TRBV14	TRBD2	CASSQVSGSGKTGELFF	TGTGCCAGCAGCCAAGTTTCTGGGAGCGGGAAAACCGGGGAGCTGTTTTTT
.	TRBJ2-7	TRBV28	TRBD2	CASSILAGGDYEQYF	TGTGCCAGCAGCATCCTCGCGGGGGGCGATTACGAGCAGTACTTC
.	TRBJ2-1	TRBV6-5	.	CASSYGGLGTYEQFF	TGTGCCAGCAGTTACGGAGGGTTGGGCACGTATGAGCAGTTCTTC
.	TRBJ1-5	TRBV13	TRBD1	CASSQGGQGAQPQHF	TGTGCCAGCAGCCAAGGGGGCCAGGGGGCCCAGCCCCAGCATTTT